The 25 T cell receptor beta chains presented below share a single source sample, sequenced in a study of cytomegalovirus exposure and HLA in healthy donors. PCR involved 60 Vbeta and 13 Jbeta primers. Clones were read by immunoSEQ multiplex PCR, and TCRdb kept only the in-frame ones, dropping some. The sample gives roughly 100,000 clones, 75% of which show up once; more than 9% is in the top ten. The specimen sequenced was PBMCs. These receptors were taken from a man in his forties or fifties in good health and CMV-seronegative.

The V gene is TRBV28, the J gene TRBJ2-7; the match to TRBD1 covers 8 bases. The CDR3 covers 12 residues. The ends lost 11 bases at V and 2 bases at J; junction bases unmatched: 5. The germline CDR1 and CDR2 sequences are MDHEN and SYDVKM. The CDR3 DNA reads as TGTGCCGGACAGACAGGGGCCTACGAGCAGTACTTC. Its protein product is CAGQTGAYEQYF. Supplemented by reference TRBV28 and TRBJ2-7, the full variable domain reads DVKVTQSSRYLVKRTGEKVFLECVQDMDHENMFWYRQDPGLGLRLIYFSYDVKMKEKGDIPEGYSVSREKKERFSLILESASTNQTSMYLCAGQTGAYEQYFGPGTRLTVT.

This chain links TRBV15 with TRBJ1-5; D is ambiguous. The CDR3 spans 14 residues. V gave up 0 bases and J gave up 6 bases, with 9 bases separating them. CDR1 and CDR2 (germline): LNHNV, YYDKDF (reference sequence). The CDR3 sequence: CATSRETSSQPQHF. As DNA, the CDR3 is TGTGCCACCAGCAGAGAGACATCCAGTCAGCCCCAGCATTTT.

This clone turned up a few times. The genes are TRBV14 and TRBJ1-4; TRBD1 is a possible D gene (5 bases). The CDR3 totals 15 residues. V lost 1 base, J lost 10 bases, and 16 bases lay in between. Germline V gene data show CDR1 as SGHDN and CDR2 as FVKESK. The CDR3 nucleotides read TGTGCCAGCAGCCAAGTCCAGGGTGGCATTGGAAAACTGTTTTTT. This codes for CASSQVQGGIGKLFF. Using reference TRBV14 and TRBJ1-4 for the parts outside the CDR3, the full variable domain is EAGVTQFPSHSVIEKGQTVTLRCDPISGHDNLYWYRRVMGKEIKFLLHFVKESKQDESGMPNNRFLAERTGGTYSTLKVQPAELEDSGVYFCASSQVQGGIGKLFFGSGTQLSVL.

This clone has more than one count but fewer than ten. V is TRBV28 and J is TRBJ2-7, with D possibly TRBD1 on 5 matching bases. Looked up from germline, CDR1 is MDHEN and CDR2 is SYDVKM. The V end lost 2 bases, the J end lost 3 bases, and 14 bases lay between the germline ends. The CDR3 contains 15 residues. For the CDR3, the DNA is TGTGCCAGCAGTTTAGGGGCTAACGGTGACTACGAGCAGTACTTC. Protein product: CASSLGANGDYEQYF.

There are a few counts of this clone. The rearrangement uses TRBV4-3 and TRBJ1-2; 10 bases are shared with TRBD1. Trimming at V came to 2 bases and at J to 5 bases, leaving 5 bases not matched to a gene. CDR3 length: 15 amino acids. The germline V gene encodes CDR1 LGHNA and CDR2 YSLEER. Written as DNA, the CDR3 is TGCGCCAGCAGCCAAAGGGACAGGGGTCCGTATGGCTACACCTTC. Amino acids: CASSQRDRGPYGYTF.

The gene calls are TRBV6-5 and TRBJ2-7, with TRBD1 matching over 9 bases. The CDR3 extends over 15 amino acids. The J segment lost 2 bases and the V segment lost 2 bases, leaving 4 bases of the junction unmatched. CDR1 is MNHEY and CDR2 is SVGAGI in the germline V gene. DNA of the CDR3: TGTGCCAGCAGTTACGATGGGACAGGGCCCTACGAGCAGTACTTC. Protein sequence: CASSYDGTGPYEQYF.

For the CDR3, the DNA is TGTGCCAGCAGCCGAATCGGGGGGGGCGCATGGACTGAAGCTTTCTTT. As protein: CASSRIGGGAWTEAFF. The V gene is TRBV14, the J gene TRBJ1-1; a weak D match, TRBD1 (6 bases). In germline, CDR1 is SGHDN, CDR2 FVKESK. The CDR3 covers 16 residues. Between the trimmed V and J ends, which lost 4 bases and 5 bases, there was a span of 20 bases.

This clone was seen more than once but under ten times. V is TRBV4-2 and J is TRBJ2-5, with 9 positions matching TRBD2. Germline trimming cut 0 bases from V and 4 bases from J; bases unmatched to any gene: 6. This CDR3 region has 16 residues. Germline V gene data show CDR1 as LGHNA and CDR2 as YNFKEQ. DNA for the CDR3: TGTGCCAGCAGCCAAGAGACAGGACTAGCGCGAGAGACCCAGTACTTC. Translation: CASSQETGLARETQYF.

In its sample, this clone was seen a few times. The rearrangement links TRBV28 to TRBJ1-5; tentatively, D is TRBD1 (5 bases). The ends were cut back, 3 bases at V and 4 bases at J, with 10 bases in the middle. This CDR3 is 14 amino acids long. Germline V gene sequence: CDR1 MDHEN, CDR2 SYDVKM. The CDR3, as DNA: TGTGCCAGCAGTTTCAGACAGCCGAATCAGCCCCAGCATTTT. Its translation: CASSFRQPNQPQHF.

This clone was counted a few times. This chain connects TRBV19 to TRBJ1-2; 8 bases are a match to TRBD1. This CDR3 contains 17 residues. Germline-derived CDR1 and CDR2 are LNHDA and SQIVND (reference sequence). The V segment lost 2 bases and the J segment 4 bases; nucleotides outside the gene matches: 12. The CDR3 spells CASSIIGRDRPFYGYTF. CDR3 DNA: TGTGCCAGTAGTATAATCGGCCGGGACAGGCCCTTCTATGGCTACACCTTC.

This rearrangement joins TRBV9 to TRBJ2-5, with no clear D. V was pared by 4 bases and J by 5 bases, with 9 bases between. The germline gives CDR1 SGDLS, CDR2 YYNGEE. The CDR3 spans 12 residues. The CDR3 loop is CASSPSPETQYF. The CDR3, as DNA: TGTGCCAGCAGCCCCTCCCCCGAGACCCAGTACTTC.

Turning to this clone: With a far larger clone one base away, a read error is the likely cause. The same CDR3 arises from other DNA sequences in this sample as well. The chain uses TRBV6-1 and TRBJ2-2, with D maybe TRBD1 (6 bases). Germline lookup yields CDR1 MNHNS and CDR2 SASEGT. The CDR3 consists of 14 residues. The CDR3, as DNA: TGTGCCAGCAGTGATGGCAGGGACACCGGGGAGCTGTTCTTT. This gives the protein CASSDGRDTGELFF.

The chain is built from TRBV5-1 and TRBJ2-3; 10 bases agree with TRBD2. From germline, CDR1 is SGHRS and CDR2 YFSETQ. The CDR3 spans 17 residues. Trimming at V came to 0 bases and at J to 6 bases, leaving 10 bases not matched to a gene. CDR3 bases: TGCGCCAGCAGCTTGGGACAGCGGGGGGGCCTCGAGGATACGCAGTATTTT. Translated, it gives CASSLGQRGGLEDTQYF.

The V gene is TRBV7-6, the J gene TRBJ2-7; 7 positions agree with TRBD1. V lost 2 bases, J lost 2 bases, and 6 bases stayed unmatched. The CDR3 covers 15 residues. Germline assignment: CDR1 SGHVS and CDR2 FNYEAQ. The CDR3 protein is CASSLREGGTYEQYF. CDR3 DNA sequence: TGTGCCAGCAGCTTAAGGGAAGGGGGCACCTACGAGCAGTACTTC.

The chain employs TRBV6-1 and TRBJ2-7; TRBD2 aligns across 13 bases. The CDR3 spans 16 residues. The V gene's germline CDR1 is MNHNS and CDR2 SASEGT. J was trimmed by 2 bases and V by 4 bases; bases with no gene match: 5. The CDR3 DNA sequence: TGTGCCAGCAGTGCGGGACTAGCGGGGCGAACCTACGAGCAGTACTTC. As protein: CASSAGLAGRTYEQYF.

The J gene is TRBJ1-2, the V gene TRBV5-1, with D perhaps TRBD1 (5 bases). CDR3 length equals 15 residues. Trimming stripped 4 bases from V and 3 bases from J, with 16 bases between. The V gene's germline CDR1 is SGHRS and CDR2 YFSETQ. CDR3 in amino acids: CASSAREGLDYGYTF. DNA for the CDR3: TGCGCCAGCAGCGCCCGGGAGGGGTTAGACTATGGCTACACCTTC.

The chain couples TRBV4-2 to TRBJ1-1; D is possibly TRBD1 (6 bases). V was trimmed by 3 bases and J by 3 bases, leaving 14 bases between them. There are 15 residues in the CDR3. The germline CDR1 and CDR2 sequences are LGHNA and YNFKEQ. DNA for the CDR3: TGTGCCAGCAGCCAGGGGGCCCGAGGGGACACTGAAGCTTTCTTT. Protein: CASSQGARGDTEAFF.

The V gene is TRBV10-2, the J gene TRBJ1-1; tentative D call: TRBD1 (5 bases). Germline CDR1 is WSHSY and CDR2 is SAAADI. The CDR3 length is 12 residues. With 10 bases removed from V and 1 base from J, the gap between germline ends came to 10 bases. CDR3 in DNA: TGCGCCACCCGGGGGACGAACACTGAAGCTTTCTTT. Protein product: CATRGTNTEAFF.

This chain links TRBV15 with TRBJ1-5; D is uncertain. CDR1 is LNHNV and CDR2 is YYDKDF in the germline V gene (reference sequence). The V end was cut by 0 bases, the J end by 2 bases, with 8 bases between. This CDR3 has 15 amino acids. CDR3 DNA: TGTGCCACCAGCAGAGATGCGGGTGGCAATCAGCCCCAGCATTTT. This gives the protein CATSRDAGGNQPQHF.

This chain connects TRBV7-2 to TRBJ2-7, with 15 bases lining up with TRBD2. J lost 5 bases, V lost 5 bases, and 10 bases had no gene match. Germline V gene sequence: CDR1 SGHTA, CDR2 FQGNSA. This CDR3 comprises 17 residues. The CDR3 sequence: CASSLGLAGGPLNEQYF. CDR3 DNA: TGTGCCAGCAGCCTCGGACTAGCGGGAGGGCCATTAAACGAGCAGTACTTC.

This chain links TRBV5-1 with TRBJ1-1; TRBD1 matches 8 bases. Germline V gene lookup returns CDR1 SGHRS and CDR2 YFSETQ. The V segment lost 4 bases and the J segment 3 bases; nucleotides outside the gene matches: 5. This CDR3 region has 14 residues. CDR3 amino acids: CASSRGQEYTEAFF. CDR3 nucleotide sequence: TGCGCCAGCAGCAGGGGACAGGAGTACACTGAAGCTTTCTTT.

The chain recombines TRBV2 with TRBJ2-7; 15 bases are shared with TRBD2. V shed 3 bases, J shed 12 bases, and the junction held 6 bases outside the gene matches. The CDR3 sequence is 14 residues long. Per germline, CDR1 SNHLY and CDR2 FYNNEI. The chain's CDR3 is CASSDGLAGGRRYF. In DNA, the CDR3 is TGTGCCAGCAGTGATGGACTAGCGGGGGGGCGACGGTACTTC.

The chain links TRBV7-9 to TRBJ1-2; D perhaps matches TRBD1 (6 bases). The V gene lost 0 bases and the J gene lost 5 bases, with 13 bases spanning the gap. Per the germline V gene, CDR1 is SEHNR and CDR2 is FQNEAQ (reference sequence). The CDR3 totals 15 residues. This chain's CDR3 is CASSLAGGGSYGYTF. CDR3 DNA sequence: TGTGCCAGCAGCTTAGCGGGTGGGGGCAGTTATGGCTACACCTTC.

Turning to this clone: The same CDR3 is also encoded by other DNA sequences in this sample. The chain uses TRBV14 and TRBJ1-1; D gene uncertain. CDR1 is SGHDN, CDR2 FVKESK, per germline. Trimming pared 2 bases from V and 5 bases from J, leaving 9 bases between. The CDR3 is 13 amino acids. The CDR3 is CASSQSTRTEAFF. CDR3 DNA: TGTGCCAGCAGCCAATCAACTAGGACTGAAGCTTTCTTT.

This clone occurred once. The chain links TRBV7-9 to TRBJ2-1, with TRBD1 matching 9 bases. V trimming: 5 bases; J trimming: 5 bases; junction bases outside the gene matches: 7. Germline CDR1 is SEHNR and CDR2 is FQNEAQ (reference sequence). The CDR3 is 15 residues long. The CDR3 DNA reads as TGTGCCAGCAGCCCTCGACAGGGGGTTAACAATGAGCAGTTCTTC. Its translation: CASSPRQGVNNEQFF.